This T cell receptor beta chain was sequenced for a study of blood T cells in healthy people across ages. General study points: Using unsorted PBMCs precluded a conclusive naive versus antigen-experienced comparison. Per million T cells, the diversity of TCR beta decreased roughly linearly as age advanced.

This clonotype was seen a handful of times. What it binds is not known. A sample-barcoded 5' primer and a J-beta primer mix were used in a second PCR of about 7 to 12 cycles. In TCRdb, the 5' RACE reads were re-called with MiXCR into one record per CDR3 protein. The sample contains 550,000 to 650,000 distinct CDR3 sequences, about 30% of which appear only once. The CDR3 consists of 15 residues. Trimming pared 5 bases from V and 4 bases from J, leaving 14 bases between. Germline CDR1 and CDR2: SGHTA and FQGNSA. Drawing of peripheral blood yielded about 10 milliliters from each donor. The sequencing input was blood. The chain has TRBV7-2 and TRBJ2-2, with unresolved D. The clonotype comes from an elderly woman in good health. The CDR3 bases are TGTGCCAGCAGCCAATCTCACGGTCCCACCGGGGAGCTGTTTTTT. It yields the protein CASSQSHGPTGELFF.